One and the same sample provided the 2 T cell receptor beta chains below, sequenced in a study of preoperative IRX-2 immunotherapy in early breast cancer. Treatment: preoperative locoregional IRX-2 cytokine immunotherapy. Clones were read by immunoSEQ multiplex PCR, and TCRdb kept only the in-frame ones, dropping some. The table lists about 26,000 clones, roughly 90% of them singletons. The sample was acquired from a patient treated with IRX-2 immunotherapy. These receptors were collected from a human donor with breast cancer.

The CDR3 nucleotides are TGTGCCAGTAGCCCGGGACACCGGAACACTGAAGCTTTCTTT. Protein: CASSPGHRNTEAFF. This chain connects TRBV19 to TRBJ1-1; D perhaps matches TRBD1 (6 bases). This CDR3 spans 14 amino acids. Germline V lookup: CDR1 LNHDA, CDR2 SQIVND (reference sequence). V shed 6 bases and J shed 1 base, with 12 bases lying between them.

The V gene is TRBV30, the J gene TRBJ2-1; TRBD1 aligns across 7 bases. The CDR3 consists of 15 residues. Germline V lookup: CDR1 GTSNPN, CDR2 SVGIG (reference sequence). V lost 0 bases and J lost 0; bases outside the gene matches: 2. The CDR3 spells CAWSVQGSSYNEQFF. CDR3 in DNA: TGTGCCTGGAGTGTACAGGGGAGCTCCTACAATGAGCAGTTCTTC.